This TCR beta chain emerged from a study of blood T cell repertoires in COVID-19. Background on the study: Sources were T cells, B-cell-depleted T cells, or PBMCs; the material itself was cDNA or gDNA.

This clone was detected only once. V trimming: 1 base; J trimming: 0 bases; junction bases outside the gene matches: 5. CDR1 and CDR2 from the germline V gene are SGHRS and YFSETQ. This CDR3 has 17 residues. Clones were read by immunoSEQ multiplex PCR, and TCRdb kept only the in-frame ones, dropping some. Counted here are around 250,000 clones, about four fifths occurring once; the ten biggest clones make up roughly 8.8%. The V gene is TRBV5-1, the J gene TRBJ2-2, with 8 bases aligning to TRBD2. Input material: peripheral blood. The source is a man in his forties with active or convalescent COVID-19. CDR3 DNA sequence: TGCGCCAGCAGCTTGAGGGAAGCGGGGGCGAACACCGGGGAGCTGTTTTTT. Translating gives CASSLREAGANTGELFF.